The 31 T cell receptor beta chains below were found in one sample sequenced in a study of shared clonotypes between healthy human individuals. Some clones are missing from TCRdb's copy, which holds only in-frame ones; the method was immunoSEQ multiplex PCR. This table has about a million clones, around 76% appearing once. Sequencing used memory CD4+ T cells sorted from blood. Subset here: CD45RA-negative fraction. Every receptor here comes from a young man in good health.

The rearrangement joins TRBV28 to TRBJ1-1; D may be TRBD1 (5 bases). Germline V lookup: CDR1 MDHEN, CDR2 SYDVKM. The V end lost 4 bases, the J end lost 0 bases, and 6 bases lay between the germline ends. The CDR3 is made up of 13 amino acids. The CDR3 bases are TGTGCCAGCAGTTCAGGGATGAACACTGAAGCTTTCTTT. Encoded protein: CASSSGMNTEAFF.

The rearrangement uses TRBV5-1 and TRBJ1-1; 9 bases are shared with TRBD1. CDR1 SGHRS and CDR2 YFSETQ come from the germline V gene. The junction had 4 bases not matched to a gene; V was cut back by 6 bases and J by 4 bases. CDR3 length: 13 residues. CDR3 bases: TGCGCCAGCACATCGACAGGGGGCACTGAAGCTTTCTTT. This translates into CASTSTGGTEAFF.

This chain connects TRBV5-4 to TRBJ1-1, with D possibly matching TRBD1 (5 bases). Germline loops: CDR1 SGHNT, CDR2 YYREEE (reference sequence). CDR3 length equals 15 residues. V was cut by 0 bases and J by 2 bases, with 11 bases left in between. Here the CDR3 DNA reads TGTGCCAGCAGCTTGGTCGGGGGTATCAACACTGAAGCTTTCTTT. Translating gives CASSLVGGINTEAFF. Full variable domain (outside the CDR3, taken from reference TRBV5-4 and TRBJ1-1): ETGVTQSPTHLIKTRGQQVTLRCSSQSGHNTVSWYQQALGQGPQFIFQYYREEENGRGNFPPRFSGLQFPNYSSELNVNALELDDSALYLCASSLVGGINTEAFFGQGTRLTVV.

This clone was seen only a few times. The chain combines TRBV7-2 with TRBJ1-4; D gene uncertain. V was cut by 2 bases and J by 2 bases, with 9 bases left in between. The CDR3 extends over 15 amino acids. Looked up from germline, CDR1 is SGHTA and CDR2 is FQGNSA. The CDR3 DNA follows: TGTGCCAGCAGCTTAAATGCCCAGACTAATGAAAAACTGTTTTTT. Its translation is CASSLNAQTNEKLFF.

The chain carries TRBV9 and TRBJ1-1; the match to TRBD1 covers 8 bases. V gave up 0 bases and J gave up 6 bases; unmatched junction bases: 7. CDR1 SGDLS and CDR2 YYNGEE come from the germline V gene. The CDR3 spans 15 residues. The CDR3 nucleotides are TGTGCCAGCAGCGTAGCCCCAGGGGGCCGGGCTGAAGCTTTCTTT. It specifies CASSVAPGGRAEAFF.

V usage is TRBV9 and J usage is TRBJ2-1; tentative D call: TRBD2 (6 bases). This CDR3 has 15 residues. Per the germline V gene, CDR1 is SGDLS and CDR2 is YYNGEE. Trimming took off 1 base at V and 2 bases at J, with 10 bases between the two ends. The CDR3 is CASSVSGEPYNEQFF. The DNA for the CDR3 is TGTGCCAGCAGCGTATCGGGGGAACCCTACAATGAGCAGTTCTTC. Drawing the rest from reference TRBV9 and TRBJ2-1, the complete variable domain is DSGVTQTPKHLITATGQRVTLRCSPRSGDLSVYWYQQSLDQGLQFLIQYYNGEERAKGNILERFSAQQFPDLHSELNLSSLELGDSALYFCASSVSGEPYNEQFFGPGTRLTVL.

Here the CDR3 reads CASSQRQGARNEQFF. In DNA, the CDR3 is TGTGCCAGCAGCCAGAGACAGGGGGCCCGCAATGAGCAGTTCTTC. This rearrangement joins TRBV14 to TRBJ2-1; 10 nucleotides align to TRBD1. This CDR3 has 15 residues. The V segment lost 3 bases and the J segment 6 bases; nucleotides outside the gene matches: 5. The germline V gene has CDR1 SGHDN and CDR2 FVKESK. Drawing the rest from reference TRBV14 and TRBJ2-1, the complete variable domain is EAGVTQFPSHSVIEKGQTVTLRCDPISGHDNLYWYRRVMGKEIKFLLHFVKESKQDESGMPNNRFLAERTGGTYSTLKVQPAELEDSGVYFCASSQRQGARNEQFFGPGTRLTVL.

This clone showed up just once. CDR3 nucleotides: TGTGCCAGCAGCTTGGGGCAGGGAAGGAACGAGCAGTACTTC. It codes for CASSLGQGRNEQYF. The J gene is TRBJ2-7, the V gene TRBV5-6; D might be TRBD1 (5 bases). Germline loops: CDR1 SGHDT, CDR2 YYEEEE. Trimming pared 0 bases from V and 5 bases from J, leaving 12 bases between. The CDR3 contains 14 residues. Variable domain in full (rest from reference TRBV5-6 and TRBJ2-7): DAGVTQSPTHLIKTRGQQVTLRCSPKSGHDTVSWYQQALGQGPQFIFQYYEEEERQRGNFPDRFSGHQFPNYSSELNVNALLLGDSALYLCASSLGQGRNEQYFGPGTRLTVT.

The J gene is TRBJ1-2, the V gene TRBV9; D uncertain. With 0 bases removed from V and 0 bases from J, the gap between germline ends came to 6 bases. CDR3 length: 14 amino acids. CDR1 is SGDLS and CDR2 is YYNGEE in the germline V gene. Here the CDR3 DNA reads TGTGCCAGCAGCGTAGGGTTAGCTAACTATGGCTACACCTTC. Its protein product is CASSVGLANYGYTF.

The genes are TRBV5-6 and TRBJ1-4; D not certain. The V end lost 2 bases, the J end lost 7 bases, and 9 bases lay between the germline ends. The CDR3 is made up of 13 amino acids. Per germline, CDR1 SGHDT and CDR2 YYEEEE. In DNA form, the CDR3 reads TGTGCCAGCAGCTTAATGACGGCTGAAAAACTGTTTTTT. It codes for CASSLMTAEKLFF.

The chain combines TRBV6-1 with TRBJ1-1; no clear D. V dropped 1 base and J dropped 6 bases, with 6 bases sitting between them. Germline V gives CDR1 MNHNS, CDR2 SASEGT. The CDR3 consists of 12 residues. CDR3 nucleotides: TGTGCCAGCAGTGAAGGACGTTCTGAAGCTTTCTTT. It encodes CASSEGRSEAFF.

This clone was seen a single time. This chain uses TRBV12-5 with TRBJ2-1; D unresolved. The CDR3 has 13 amino acids. Trimming shortened V by 5 bases and J by 12 bases, and 17 bases separated the two germline ends. The germline V gene encodes CDR1 LGHNT and CDR2 FRNRAP. The CDR3 reads CASGLGLRPGQFF. The CDR3 DNA reads TGTGCTAGTGGTCTGGGTCTTAGGCCCGGGCAGTTCTTC.

The chain uses TRBV27 and TRBJ1-1; TRBD1 matches at 7 bases. This CDR3 comprises 15 residues. Germline CDR1 is MNHEY and CDR2 is SMNVEV (reference sequence). V shed 3 bases and J 0 bases; nucleotides not matched to a gene: 4. The CDR3 DNA reads TGTGCCAGCAGTTTTGCGGGACAGCTGAACACTGAAGCTTTCTTT. Amino acid sequence: CASSFAGQLNTEAFF.

This chain uses TRBV2 with TRBJ2-3, with TRBD2 identical over 7 bases. CDR3 size: 16 residues. In germline, CDR1 is SNHLY, CDR2 FYNNEI. V dropped 2 bases and J dropped 5; count of bases not matched to a gene: 10. The CDR3 sequence: CASSEWASGPEDTQYF. As DNA, the CDR3 is TGTGCCAGCAGTGAATGGGCTAGCGGCCCGGAAGATACGCAGTATTTT.

V usage is TRBV5-1 and J usage is TRBJ1-1, with 8 bases aligning to TRBD1. Germline loops: CDR1 SGHRS, CDR2 YFSETQ. J was trimmed by 6 bases and V by 4 bases; bases with no gene match: 11. The CDR3 covers 15 residues. The CDR3 DNA follows: TGCGCCAGCAGCCCTGATGCAGGGGGCCCGGCTGAAGCTTTCTTT. Its translation: CASSPDAGGPAEAFF. Full variable domain (missing parts from reference TRBV5-1 and TRBJ1-1): KAGVTQTPRYLIKTRGQQVTLSCSPISGHRSVSWYQQTPGQGLQFLFEYFSETQRNKGNFPGRFSGRQFSNSRSEMNVSTLELGDSALYLCASSPDAGGPAEAFFGQGTRLTVV.

The chain couples TRBV5-4 to TRBJ2-6, with D perhaps matching TRBD1 (5 bases). V was shortened by 4 bases and J by 0 bases, with 11 bases between the two germline ends. The CDR3 consists of 16 residues. Germline CDR1 and CDR2: SGHNT and YYREEE (reference sequence). The CDR3 spells CASSRYTGSGANVLTF. Here the CDR3 DNA reads TGTGCCAGCAGCCGCTACACAGGCTCTGGGGCCAACGTCCTGACTTTC.

The chain is built from TRBV6-6 and TRBJ2-7; D perhaps matches TRBD1 (6 bases). Germline CDR1 and CDR2: MNHNY and SVGAGI (reference sequence). The V end lost 6 bases, the J end lost 4 bases, and 22 bases lay between the germline ends. The CDR3 is 16 residues long. The CDR3, as DNA: TGTGCCAGCAGCAGAGGACGGTCGAACAGGGATTACGAGCAGTACTTC. It translates to CASSRGRSNRDYEQYF.

This chain joins TRBV20-1 and TRBJ1-3; 7 nucleotides line up with TRBD1. Per germline, CDR1 DFQATT and CDR2 SNEGSKA (reference sequence). The CDR3 has 11 residues. The CDR3 protein is CAGGSGNTIYF. In DNA form, the CDR3 reads TGCGCAGGGGGCTCTGGAAACACCATATATTTT.

This chain links TRBV7-9 with TRBJ2-3, with TRBD2 matching over 13 bases. The germline V gene has CDR1 SEHNR and CDR2 FQNEAQ (reference sequence). The V and J ends lost 5 bases and 4 bases, in that order; junction bases with no gene match: 6. CDR3 length: 16 amino acids. The CDR3 spells CASSTGTSGNADTQYF. In DNA form, the CDR3 reads TGTGCCAGCAGCACCGGGACTAGCGGGAACGCAGATACGCAGTATTTT.

V gene TRBV7-2 combines with J gene TRBJ1-1; TRBD1 is a possible D gene (6 bases). The CDR3 has 13 amino acids. The V end lost 5 bases, the J end lost 4 bases, and 11 bases lay between the germline ends. Germline lookup yields CDR1 SGHTA and CDR2 FQGNSA. Here the CDR3 reads CASSKRGGTEAFF. Here the CDR3 DNA reads TGTGCCAGCAGCAAAAGGGGGGGCACTGAAGCTTTCTTT. Full variable domain (remainder filled in from reference TRBV7-2 and TRBJ1-1): GAGVSQSPSNKVTEKGKDVELRCDPISGHTALYWYRQSLGQGLEFLIYFQGNSAPDKSGLPSDRFSAERTGGSVSTLTIQRTQQEDSAVYLCASSKRGGTEAFFGQGTRLTVV.

The chain links TRBV5-1 to TRBJ2-7, with 8 bases lining up with TRBD2. CDR1 is SGHRS, CDR2 YFSETQ, per germline. This CDR3 is built from 14 residues. J gave up 5 bases and V 0 bases, and 4 bases lay outside the gene matches. The CDR3 reads CASSLDGRAHEQYF. The CDR3 region has the DNA TGCGCCAGCAGCTTGGACGGGAGGGCCCACGAGCAGTACTTC.

This clone was counted only a few times. This chain joins TRBV9 and TRBJ2-3, with 8 bases aligning to TRBD2. V shed 3 bases, J shed 1 base, and the junction held 7 bases outside the gene matches. The CDR3 loop spans 16 amino acids. CDR1 is SGDLS, CDR2 YYNGEE, per germline. The CDR3 nucleotides are TGTGCCAGCAGCGACAGTAGCGGGGTTGGCACAGATACGCAGTATTTT. Protein: CASSDSSGVGTDTQYF.

This chain uses TRBV28 with TRBJ2-3; possibly TRBD2 for D (6 bases). The CDR3 runs 15 residues. The V gene lost 6 bases and the J gene lost 4 bases, with 17 bases spanning the gap. The V gene's germline CDR1 is MDHEN and CDR2 SYDVKM. The CDR3 protein is CASRSSASGSDTQYF. The CDR3 DNA follows: TGTGCCAGCAGGTCTAGCGCCAGTGGCTCAGATACGCAGTATTTT.

This rearrangement joins TRBV6-1 to TRBJ1-2, with a tentative D call TRBD1 (6 bases). V gave up 5 bases and J gave up 7 bases, with 11 bases separating them. This CDR3 is built from 12 residues. Germline CDR1 reads MNHNS; CDR2 reads SASEGT. CDR3 sequence reads: CASSQNRAGYTF. The CDR3 DNA reads TGTGCCAGCAGTCAAAACAGGGCTGGCTACACCTTC.

The chain combines TRBV5-4 with TRBJ2-7; the D gene is possibly TRBD2 (6 bases). Germline V gives CDR1 SGHNT, CDR2 YYREEE (reference sequence). This CDR3 contains 12 residues. The germline V and J ends were trimmed by 3 bases and 3 bases, with 7 bases remaining between them. CDR3 DNA sequence: TGTGCCAGCAGCTCCGGGAGCTACGAGCAGTACTTC. Its translation is CASSSGSYEQYF.

The V gene is TRBV6-5, the J gene TRBJ1-1; a weak D match, TRBD1 (5 bases). In germline, CDR1 is MNHEY, CDR2 SVGAGI. The germline V and J ends were trimmed by 6 bases and 4 bases, with 15 bases remaining between them. The CDR3 spans 14 residues. CDR3 coding DNA: TGTGCCAGCAGCCTCGACAGTTTCGGCACTGAAGCTTTCTTT. This sequence encodes CASSLDSFGTEAFF.

The rearrangement joins TRBV5-1 to TRBJ2-1; either TRBD1 or TRBD2 may fit D (5 bases each). Germline V gene sequence: CDR1 SGHRS, CDR2 YFSETQ. V lost 4 bases and J lost 1, with 15 bases in between. This CDR3 comprises 16 residues. The CDR3 protein is CASSRSGTGSYNEQFF. For the CDR3, the DNA is TGCGCCAGCAGCCGTTCCGGGACGGGATCCTACAATGAGCAGTTCTTC.

The rearrangement joins TRBV9 to TRBJ2-7, with D maybe TRBD2 (9 bases). V shed 4 bases and J shed 5 bases, with 19 bases lying between them. This CDR3 has 15 residues. Germline values: CDR1 SGDLS, CDR2 YYNGEE. The CDR3 sequence: CASSPRGREGNEQYF. In DNA form, the CDR3 reads TGTGCCAGCAGCCCCAGGGGGCGGGAGGGCAACGAGCAGTACTTC.

The chain joins TRBV5-1 to TRBJ2-3; 7 nucleotides agree with TRBD1. The V and J ends lost 5 bases and 2 bases, in that order; junction bases with no gene match: 5. CDR1 SGHRS and CDR2 YFSETQ come from the germline V gene. The length of the CDR3 is 14 residues. The DNA for the CDR3 is TGCGCCAGCAGATACAGGGGAGACACAGATACGCAGTATTTT. Its translation is CASRYRGDTDTQYF.

The gene calls are TRBV5-1 and TRBJ2-7; TRBD1 might be the D (7 bases). The CDR3 extends over 16 amino acids. Per the germline V gene, CDR1 is SGHRS and CDR2 is YFSETQ. Trimming cost V 2 bases and J 0 bases, with 15 bases left between them. The DNA of the CDR3 is TGCGCCAGCAGCTTTGACGGGGGACAGCTCTCCTACGAGCAGTACTTC. This codes for CASSFDGGQLSYEQYF.

This chain uses TRBV18 with TRBJ2-3, with D hard to call. The CDR3 totals 14 residues. Germline V lookup: CDR1 KGHSH, CDR2 LQKENI. V gave up 4 bases and J gave up 1 base, with 9 bases separating them. The CDR3 is CASSLGRGTDTQYF. DNA of the CDR3: TGTGCCAGCTCACTGGGAAGGGGCACAGATACGCAGTATTTT.